This T cell receptor (beta chain) was retrieved from a study of PD-1 blockade in classical Hodgkin lymphoma. Study observations and caveats: Sources of repertoire differences remain undefined, possibly disease activity or prior therapy. Complete responders possessed baseline diversity comparable to newly diagnosed patients.

TCRdb keeps only in-frame clones here, not all; method: immunoSEQ multiplex PCR. The data contain about 97,000 clones, approximately 83% of them singletons. There are 14 residues in the CDR3. Trimming stripped 0 bases from V and 5 bases from J, with 7 bases between. The germline gives CDR1 MNHEY, CDR2 SVGAGI. Every patient was affected by relapse after autologous stem cell transplantation, while exposure to brentuximab vedotin was not uniform. Complete response, partial response or progressive disease constituted the best response categories observed. As to this clone: Its antigen is currently unknown.

The clonotype was recovered from a human donor with classical Hodgkin lymphoma. V gene TRBV6-5 combines with J gene TRBJ2-2; no firm D call. Material: peripheral blood mononuclear cells (PBMCs), obtained at baseline. CDR3 in DNA: TGTGCCAGCAGTTACTCCCGGGTTACCGGGGAGCTGTTTTTT. Translated, it gives CASSYSRVTGELFF.